The clone carrying this TCR beta chain was seen many times. The data are from a study of T-cell reconstitution after alpha-beta-depleted transplantation in children. Germline assignment: CDR1 SGHVS and CDR2 FQNEAQ. This CDR3 spans 14 amino acids. With 1 base removed from V and 4 bases from J, the gap between germline ends came to 10 bases. Unique molecular identifiers were incorporated when the TCRbeta library was constructed. TCRdb re-called the PCR reads with MiXCR, one entry per CDR3 protein. The profile shows approximately 200,000 distinct CDR3 sequences, 14% to 15% of them singletons. Sequencing was performed on PBMCs from the stem cell graft donor, taken from the stem cell graft. V gene TRBV7-8 combines with J gene TRBJ1-2; D call uncertain. The TCR was taken from a human donor who donated a stem cell graft to a child with acute lymphoblastic leukemia. The CDR3 loop is CASSLVPSRYGYTF. Here the CDR3 DNA reads TGTGCCAGCAGCTTAGTCCCCTCGCGCTATGGCTACACCTTC.